Presented here are 22 T cell receptor beta chains from one specimen sequenced in a study of cytotoxic CD8 clonotypes in ibrutinib-treated CLL. Sequencing was performed with immunoSEQ multiplex PCR; in TCRdb, only in-frame clones are kept and a portion is missing. The repertoire consists of about 76,000 clones, with roughly 83% occurring once and the leading ten covering approximately 35%. Sequenced material: PBMCs, taken after 24 months of ibrutinib treatment. These receptors all stem from a human donor with chronic lymphocytic leukemia.

This chain links TRBV7-2 with TRBJ1-1, with TRBD1 matching over 9 bases. J gave up 10 bases and V 6 bases, and 12 bases lay outside the gene matches. The germline CDR1 and CDR2 sequences are SGHTA and FQGNSA. The CDR3 sequence is 14 residues long. CDR3 protein: CASSPRDRATVAFF. CDR3 DNA: TGTGCCAGCAGTCCTCGGGACAGGGCCACGGTAGCTTTCTTT.

This chain links TRBV28 with TRBJ2-1, with 8 bases matching TRBD2. CDR1 is MDHEN and CDR2 is SYDVKM in the germline V gene. V was clipped by 1 base and J by 6 bases; unmatched bases: 2. The CDR3 is 14 amino acids. The CDR3 here is CASSLSGGSNEQFF. CDR3 bases: TGTGCCAGCAGTTTATCGGGAGGGAGCAATGAGCAGTTCTTC.

The V call is TRBV19, the J call TRBJ1-5; tentatively, D is TRBD1 (5 bases). Germline V gene sequence: CDR1 LNHDA, CDR2 SQIVND (reference sequence). The germline V and J ends were trimmed by 2 bases and 0 bases, with 8 bases remaining between them. The CDR3 covers 15 residues. The CDR3, as DNA: TGTGCCAGTAGTATACGACAGCTTAGCAATCAGCCCCAGCATTTT. Translated, it gives CASSIRQLSNQPQHF.

The chain links TRBV30 to TRBJ1-1, with TRBD1 identical over 10 bases. Trimming took 1 base from V and 4 from J; bases not matched to a gene: 15. In germline, CDR1 is GTSNPN, CDR2 SVGIG (reference sequence). CDR3 length: 18 residues. CDR3 amino acids: CAWSGPGTGASEGTEAFF. Here the CDR3 DNA reads TGTGCCTGGAGTGGACCAGGGACAGGGGCGAGTGAGGGCACTGAAGCTTTCTTT.

This clone was seen a handful of times. The chain has TRBV7-2 and TRBJ2-5, with D tentatively TRBD2 (6 bases). CDR3 length equals 17 residues. In germline, CDR1 is SGHTA, CDR2 FQGNSA. V was pared by 5 bases and J by 7 bases, with 26 bases between. In DNA, the CDR3 is TGTGCCAGCAGCCCCTTGGGGGGTAGGGGTCCCGGCGGGACCCAGTACTTC. Its protein product is CASSPLGGRGPGGTQYF.

This clone was seen once. V gene TRBV5-4 combines with J gene TRBJ2-2; 9 bases align to TRBD2. The CDR3 is made up of 17 amino acids. In germline, CDR1 is SGHNT, CDR2 YYREEE (reference sequence). V dropped 4 bases and J dropped 1; count of bases not matched to a gene: 8. CDR3 loop: CASSRKVAGVNTGELFF. The DNA of the CDR3 is TGTGCCAGCAGCAGGAAGGTAGCGGGAGTGAACACCGGGGAGCTGTTTTTT.

V gene TRBV7-8 combines with J gene TRBJ2-7; D is undetermined. Looked up from germline, CDR1 is SGHVS and CDR2 is FQNEAQ. The V and J ends lost 5 bases and 2 bases respectively, with 13 bases between them. CDR3 size: 14 residues. The CDR3, as DNA: TGTGCCAGCAGCACCCGGACGGAAACCTACGAGCAGTACTTC. Its protein product is CASSTRTETYEQYF.

This clone was seen a handful of times. This chain links TRBV7-6 with TRBJ1-3; 9 positions agree with TRBD1. Germline lookup yields CDR1 SGHVS and CDR2 FNYEAQ. Unmatched junction bases numbered 6, after V lost 5 bases and J lost 4 bases. The CDR3 contains 15 residues. The CDR3 reads CASSPLQGAGNTIYF. In DNA form, the CDR3 reads TGTGCCAGCAGCCCTCTACAGGGGGCGGGAAACACCATATATTTT.

The genes are TRBV6-5 and TRBJ2-7; D unclear. Trimming removed 0 bases at V and 3 bases at J, with 12 bases between. The CDR3 covers 15 residues. The germline V gene encodes CDR1 MNHEY and CDR2 SVGAGI. The CDR3 here is CASSYSRPTVYEQYF. The CDR3 nucleotides are TGTGCCAGCAGTTACTCGCGCCCCACGGTCTACGAGCAGTACTTC.

This clone appeared a few times. The chain combines TRBV7-2 with TRBJ2-1; TRBD2 matches at 8 bases. This CDR3 has 15 residues. V was pared by 3 bases and J by 9 bases, with 10 bases of the junction left unmatched. Germline V gene data show CDR1 as SGHTA and CDR2 as FQGNSA. The CDR3 loop reads CASSFEVGRAGEQFF. The CDR3, as DNA: TGTGCCAGCAGCTTTGAGGTCGGGAGGGCCGGTGAGCAGTTCTTC.

J is TRBJ1-5 and V is TRBV2, with 9 bases aligning to TRBD1. From germline, CDR1 is SNHLY and CDR2 FYNNEI. This CDR3 is 16 amino acids long. V trimming: 3 bases; J trimming: 1 base; junction bases outside the gene matches: 4. CDR3 sequence reads: CASSDDRGESNQPQHF. CDR3 nucleotide sequence: TGTGCCAGCAGTGACGACAGGGGGGAGAGCAATCAGCCCCAGCATTTT. The whole variable domain, remainder taken from reference TRBV2 and TRBJ1-5, is EPEVTQTPSHQVTQMGQEVILRCVPISNHLYFYWYRQILGQKVEFLVSFYNNEISEKSEIFDDQFSVERPDGSNFTLKIRSTKLEDSAMYFCASSDDRGESNQPQHFGDGTRLSIL.

The chain employs TRBV25-1 and TRBJ2-1; maybe TRBD2 (6 bases). The V and J ends lost 9 bases and 2 bases respectively, with 17 bases between them. The CDR3 covers 15 residues. Germline assignment: CDR1 MGHDK and CDR2 SYGVNS. CDR3 sequence: CASRGGGPAYNEQFF. The DNA for the CDR3 is TGTGCCAGTCGGGGCGGAGGGCCAGCCTACAATGAGCAGTTCTTC.

In its sample, this clone was seen once. This chain uses TRBV7-7 with TRBJ2-5; TRBD2 aligns across 9 bases. The germline V gene encodes CDR1 SSHAT and CDR2 FNYEAQ (reference sequence). The CDR3 runs to 15 residues. After removal of 4 bases from V and 4 bases from J, the junction contained 7 bases not matched to a gene. The CDR3 sequence is CASSSREGGGETQYF. CDR3 nucleotides: TGTGCCAGCAGCTCGCGGGAGGGAGGTGGAGAGACCCAGTACTTC.

This clone has a single count. The CDR3 loop is CASSLVGTRDETQYF. Here the CDR3 DNA reads TGCGCCAGCAGCTTGGTAGGGACGAGAGACGAGACCCAGTACTTC. The J gene is TRBJ2-5, the V gene TRBV5-1; either TRBD1 or TRBD2 may supply D (5 bases each). V was shortened by 0 bases and J by 5 bases, with 14 bases between the two germline ends. Germline lookup yields CDR1 SGHRS and CDR2 YFSETQ. The CDR3 consists of 15 residues.

This clone was counted only a few times. V gene TRBV7-2 combines with J gene TRBJ1-2; TRBD1 aligns across 7 bases. The germline CDR1 and CDR2 sequences are SGHTA and FQGNSA. This CDR3 region has 13 residues. Trimming took 6 bases from V and 5 from J; bases not matched to a gene: 6. CDR3 amino acids: CASRLGTAYGYTF. CDR3 nucleotides: TGTGCCAGCAGACTTGGGACAGCGTATGGCTACACCTTC.

The chain carries TRBV28 and TRBJ2-5; 9 positions agree with TRBD1. CDR1 is MDHEN and CDR2 is SYDVKM in the germline V gene. J lost 1 base, V lost 7 bases, and 4 bases had no gene match. This CDR3 region has 14 residues. CDR3 DNA: TGTGCCAGCAACCGGGACAGGGTCCAAGAGACCCAGTACTTC. Translated: CASNRDRVQETQYF.

The genes are TRBV29-1 and TRBJ2-3; 8 positions agree with TRBD1. The length of the CDR3 is 14 residues. Trimming took 4 bases from V and 1 from J; bases not matched to a gene: 4. Looked up from germline, CDR1 is SQVTM and CDR2 is ANQGSEA. Written as DNA, the CDR3 is TGCAGCGTTGCTGGACAGGGTGGCACAGATACGCAGTATTTT. Translation gives CSVAGQGGTDTQYF.

The genes are TRBV6-5 and TRBJ2-7, with a tentative D call TRBD2 (5 bases). CDR1 is MNHEY, CDR2 SVGAGI, per germline. V dropped 4 bases and J dropped 9 bases, with 19 bases sitting between them. The CDR3 spans 14 residues. CDR3 bases: TGTGCCAGCAGTTCCGGCAGCCCAAATGGACTGCAGTACTTC. Its protein is CASSSGSPNGLQYF.

The J gene is TRBJ2-1, the V gene TRBV4-2; the D gene is possibly TRBD2 (5 bases). The CDR3 runs to 15 residues. CDR1 is LGHNA and CDR2 is YNFKEQ in the germline V gene. V was cut by 0 bases and J by 3 bases, with 9 bases left in between. The CDR3 nucleotides are TGTGCCAGCAGCCAAGATGCGAGCGGCTACAATGAGCAGTTCTTC. Translation: CASSQDASGYNEQFF.

This clone was found many times. The chain combines TRBV15 with TRBJ2-1; 12 bases map to TRBD2. The junction had 8 bases not matched to a gene; V was cut back by 5 bases and J by 9 bases. Germline CDR1 and CDR2: LNHNV and YYDKDF (reference sequence). The CDR3 is 15 amino acids. For the CDR3, the DNA is TGTGCCACCAGCTCGACTAGCGGGAGAGGTGGTGAGCAGTTCTTC. Translated, it gives CATSSTSGRGGEQFF. The entire variable domain, with the rest obtained from reference TRBV15 and TRBJ2-1, is as follows: DAMVIQNPRYQVTQFGKPVTLSCSQTLNHNVMYWYQQKSSQAPKLLFHYYDKDFNNEADTPDNFQSRRPNTSFCFLDIRSPGLGDTAMYLCATSSTSGRGGEQFFGPGTRLTVL.

This clone has a handful of counts. The chain is built from TRBV27 and TRBJ1-3; 12 bases match TRBD1. Per germline, CDR1 MNHEY and CDR2 SMNVEV (reference sequence). The CDR3 length is 19 residues. Trimming took 4 bases from V and 0 from J; bases not matched to a gene: 10. CDR3 protein: CASSSGWGQGAHSGNTIYF. CDR3 sequence (DNA): TGTGCCAGCAGTTCAGGGTGGGGACAGGGGGCACACTCTGGAAACACCATATATTTT.

In DNA form, the CDR3 reads TGTGCCAGCAGCTCGGGACTAGCGGGAGTCACCGGGGAGCTGTTTTTT. Its protein product is CASSSGLAGVTGELFF. V usage is TRBV5-4 and J usage is TRBJ2-2; TRBD2 matches 14 bases. The CDR3 has 16 residues. V was clipped by 3 bases and J by 4 bases; unmatched bases: 2. CDR1 and CDR2 (germline): SGHNT, YYREEE (reference sequence).